The 26 T cell receptor beta chains presented below share a single source sample, sequenced in a study of blood T cell repertoires in COVID-19. TCRdb keeps only in-frame clones here, not all; method: immunoSEQ multiplex PCR. The table records a few hundred thousand clones, less than 90% of them present only once. Specimen: peripheral blood. These receptors all stem from a woman older than 75 with COVID-19, enrolled during active disease.

As for this clone: Distinct nucleotide sequences in the sample also encode this CDR3. In DNA, the CDR3 is TGTGCCACCACCGCGCAGGGGGGTGGCACCGGGGAGCTGTTTTTT. Translated: CATTAQGGGTGELFF. The rearrangement uses TRBV15 and TRBJ2-2; a weak D match, TRBD1 (7 bases). Germline V CDR1 and CDR2: LNHNV, YYDKDF (reference sequence). This CDR3 has 15 amino acids. The ends were cut back, 7 bases at V and 4 bases at J, with 16 bases in the middle.

The chain uses TRBV19 and TRBJ1-5; D is unresolved. CDR1 is LNHDA, CDR2 SQIVND, per germline (reference sequence). The length of the CDR3 is 14 residues. V gave up 10 bases and J gave up 0 bases, with 13 bases separating them. The CDR3 nucleotides read TGTGCCATCGGGAGGGTGAATAGCAATCAGCCCCAGCATTTT. Its protein is CAIGRVNSNQPQHF.

V usage is TRBV5-4 and J usage is TRBJ1-6; 7 bases agree with TRBD1. Germline CDR1 is SGHNT and CDR2 is YYREEE (reference sequence). V shed 4 bases and J 9 bases; nucleotides not matched to a gene: 7. The CDR3 loop spans 14 amino acids. CDR3 loop: CASSLTGNVSPLHF. The CDR3 DNA reads TGTGCCAGCAGCCTGACAGGGAATGTTTCACCCCTCCACTTT.

This clone showed up just a few times. The CDR3 DNA is TGTGCCAGCAGAGACAGAGGATCACCCCTCCACTTT. Translation gives CASRDRGSPLHF. The chain combines TRBV6-5 with TRBJ1-6, with D possibly TRBD1 on 5 matching bases. The V gene's germline CDR1 is MNHEY and CDR2 SVGAGI. The CDR3 is 12 residues long. Trimming took off 6 bases at V and 10 bases at J, with 10 bases between the two ends.

V usage is TRBV6-5 and J usage is TRBJ1-6; D gene ambiguous. Trimming stripped 4 bases from V and 9 bases from J, with 7 bases between. The CDR3 contains 12 residues. Germline CDR1 MNHEY, CDR2 SVGAGI. For the CDR3, the DNA is TGTGCCAGCAGTTCTACCATTTCACCCCTCCACTTT. Its protein product is CASSSTISPLHF.

This clone was seen only a few times. The chain has TRBV19 and TRBJ2-7, with TRBD1 matching 7 bases. J was trimmed by 6 bases and V by 6 bases; bases with no gene match: 11. This CDR3 spans 14 amino acids. Germline V gene lookup returns CDR1 LNHDA and CDR2 SQIVND (reference sequence). CDR3 DNA: TGTGCCAGTAGAGGGGGCGAGGGGTTCCTCGAGCAGTACTTC. Amino acid sequence: CASRGGEGFLEQYF.

CDR3 in DNA: TGTGCCAGCAGCCAGCCGGGACAGGTAGACACCATATATTTT. Translated, it gives CASSQPGQVDTIYF. This sequence joins TRBV3-1 (or the pseudogene TRBV3-2) and TRBJ1-3; 8 bases agree with TRBD1. Per germline, CDR1 LGHDT and CDR2 YNNKEL (reference sequence). CDR3 length equals 14 residues. J gave up 8 bases and V 3 bases, and 6 bases lay outside the gene matches.

The V and J genes are TRBV19 and TRBJ1-2, with no clear D. Germline CDR1 reads LNHDA; CDR2 reads SQIVND (reference sequence). The germline V and J ends were trimmed by 5 bases and 7 bases, with 20 bases remaining between them. There are 15 residues in the CDR3. The CDR3 sequence is CASSRQVGTVGGYTF. Written as DNA, the CDR3 is TGTGCCAGTAGTCGTCAGGTGGGCACAGTGGGTGGCTACACCTTC.

V is TRBV5-1 and J is TRBJ2-3; D uncertain. V was trimmed by 1 base and J by 9 bases, leaving 9 bases between them. CDR3 length: 12 residues. Germline V gene lookup returns CDR1 SGHRS and CDR2 YFSETQ. CDR3 DNA: TGCGCCAGCAGCTTGCAGCAGAGGACGCAGTATTTT. Encoded protein: CASSLQQRTQYF.

The chain links TRBV29-1 to TRBJ1-2, with D uncertain. CDR1 is SQVTM, CDR2 ANQGSEA, per germline. Deletions cut 5 bases from V and 2 bases from J, with 6 bases between. This CDR3 comprises 11 residues. As DNA, the CDR3 is TGCAGCGTTACGGTAAACTATGGCTACACCTTC. Encoded protein: CSVTVNYGYTF.

The chain joins TRBV6-5 to TRBJ1-5; TRBD1 agrees at 9 bases. Trimming cost V 10 bases and J 4 bases; bases outside gene matches: 5. Per the germline V gene, CDR1 is MNHEY and CDR2 is SVGAGI. CDR3 length: 13 residues. DNA of the CDR3: TGTGCCATTGACAGGGGGTTAAATCAGCCCCAGCATTTT. Translated, it gives CAIDRGLNQPQHF.

The chain has TRBV28 and TRBJ1-5; D might be TRBD1 (5 bases). Germline V gene data show CDR1 as MDHEN and CDR2 as SYDVKM. The CDR3 consists of 15 residues. The ends were cut back, 6 bases at V and 3 bases at J, with 15 bases in the middle. CDR3 coding DNA: TGTGCCAGCAGCGACCCCCAGGGATTCAATCAGCCCCAGCATTTT. Encoded protein: CASSDPQGFNQPQHF.

This rearrangement joins TRBV6-2 or TRBV6-3 to TRBJ1-5, with D unresolved. The CDR3 sequence is 14 residues long. The germline CDR1 and CDR2 sequences are MNHEY and SVGEGT. Trimming pared 4 bases from V and 3 bases from J, leaving 10 bases between. CDR3 in amino acids: CASSSRLNNQPQHF. CDR3 DNA sequence: TGTGCCAGCAGTTCCCGACTGAACAATCAGCCCCAGCATTTT.

The gene calls are TRBV7-9 and TRBJ2-5; 11 bases agree with TRBD1. The CDR3 length is 16 residues. The junction had 9 bases not matched to a gene; V was cut back by 4 bases and J by 5 bases. Germline V gene lookup returns CDR1 SEHNR and CDR2 FQNEAQ (reference sequence). CDR3 nucleotide sequence: TGTGCCAGCAGCTCGACCTGGACAGGGGGCTGGGAGACCCAGTACTTC. The encoded protein is CASSSTWTGGWETQYF.

As to this clone: At the DNA level, this CDR3 is encoded by other sequences in the same sample as well. The chain links TRBV3-1 (or the pseudogene TRBV3-2) to TRBJ2-5; TRBD1 matches 7 bases. Germline CDR1 and CDR2: LGHDT and YNNKEL (reference sequence). J was trimmed by 1 base and V by 4 bases; bases with no gene match: 6. CDR3 size: 15 residues. CDR3 nucleotide sequence: TGTGCCAGCAGCCGGCGGACAGGTTCCCAAGAGACCCAGTACTTC. As protein: CASSRRTGSQETQYF.

The genes are TRBV25-1 and TRBJ2-7, with 7 bases that match TRBD1. Per the germline V gene, CDR1 is MGHDK and CDR2 is SYGVNS. V was pared by 7 bases and J by 0 bases, with 9 bases of the junction left unmatched. The CDR3 has 15 amino acids. CDR3 in amino acids: CASTPGTASSYEQYF. CDR3 in DNA: TGTGCCAGCACCCCCGGGACAGCGAGCTCCTACGAGCAGTACTTC.

This rearrangement joins TRBV27 to TRBJ2-1, with TRBD1 matching over 8 bases. Germline V gene data show CDR1 as MNHEY and CDR2 as SMNVEV (reference sequence). This CDR3 has 13 residues. V lost 5 bases, J lost 16 bases, and 13 bases stayed unmatched. The CDR3 DNA is TGTGCCAGCAGTCTCAACCGGGACAGGCCACGTTTCTTC. Translated, it gives CASSLNRDRPRFF.

The gene calls are TRBV7-3 and TRBJ2-1, with 8 bases lining up with TRBD1. The CDR3 length is 15 residues. Germline CDR1 reads SGHTA; CDR2 reads FQGTGA. The V segment lost 5 bases and the J segment 7 bases; nucleotides outside the gene matches: 10. The CDR3 DNA reads as TGTGCCAGCAGCCTAGGACAGGGTTTCGGGAATGAGCAGTTCTTC. Residues: CASSLGQGFGNEQFF.

The rearrangement uses TRBV25-1 and TRBJ2-7; possibly TRBD2 for D (6 bases). The ends were cut back, 6 bases at V and 2 bases at J, with 11 bases in the middle. Germline V gives CDR1 MGHDK, CDR2 SYGVNS. CDR3 length: 13 residues. The CDR3 region has the DNA TGTGCCAGCAGGACGGAGGGAACCTACGAGCAGTACTTC. Translating it yields CASRTEGTYEQYF.

The CDR3 bases are TGTGCCAGCAGCTTGGTCGAAAGAGGGGGTAATGAGCAGTTCTTC. Amino acids: CASSLVERGGNEQFF. This chain links TRBV5-6 with TRBJ2-1; D is possibly TRBD1 (6 bases). CDR3 length: 15 residues. Germline V gene sequence: CDR1 SGHDT, CDR2 YYEEEE. Trimming took 0 bases from V and 7 from J, leaving 14 bases between them.

V gene TRBV5-1 combines with J gene TRBJ1-2, with D uncertain. Trimming took 4 bases from V and 6 from J, leaving 19 bases between them. Germline V gene lookup returns CDR1 SGHRS and CDR2 YFSETQ. The CDR3 consists of 15 residues. CDR3 amino acids: CASSLSTVTRDGYTF. Written as DNA, the CDR3 is TGCGCCAGCAGCCTCTCGACTGTCACTAGGGATGGCTACACCTTC. Combining the CDR3 with reference TRBV5-1 and TRBJ1-2 gives the whole variable domain KAGVTQTPRYLIKTRGQQVTLSCSPISGHRSVSWYQQTPGQGLQFLFEYFSETQRNKGNFPGRFSGRQFSNSRSEMNVSTLELGDSALYLCASSLSTVTRDGYTFGSGTRLTVV.

The chain joins TRBV6-5 to TRBJ1-1; 8 nucleotides align to TRBD1. Germline V gives CDR1 MNHEY, CDR2 SVGAGI. Trimming cost V 10 bases and J 7 bases; bases outside gene matches: 8. The CDR3 runs to 12 residues. The CDR3 DNA reads TGTGCCACTGGACAGGGCTCGAATGAAGCTTTCTTT. Amino acid sequence: CATGQGSNEAFF.

This clone was recorded once. The gene calls are TRBV7-3 and TRBJ1-3, with D possibly TRBD1 on 5 matching bases. The CDR3 length is 15 residues. CDR1 is SGHTA and CDR2 is FQGTGA in the germline V gene. Trimming pared 5 bases from V and 4 bases from J, leaving 15 bases between. For the CDR3, the DNA is TGTGCCAGCAGCCCCGACAGTTCCTCCGGAAACACCATATATTTT. This codes for CASSPDSSSGNTIYF.

This chain uses TRBV7-2 with TRBJ2-5; 14 bases map to TRBD2. The V gene's germline CDR1 is SGHTA and CDR2 FQGNSA. The CDR3 extends over 16 amino acids. V was clipped by 3 bases and J by 4 bases; unmatched bases: 4. For the CDR3, the DNA is TGTGCCAGCAGCTTGACTAGCGGGGGGGTTCGAGAGACCCAGTACTTC. Translated, it gives CASSLTSGGVRETQYF.

DNA for the CDR3: TGTGCCAGCAGTGAAGCCCTCCGGACTGAAGCTTTCTTT. Translated, it gives CASSEALRTEAFF. The rearrangement joins TRBV6-1 to TRBJ1-1; D is unresolved. Germline V gives CDR1 MNHNS, CDR2 SASEGT. V lost 0 bases to trimming and J lost 5 bases, with 7 bases between them. CDR3 length: 13 amino acids.

The rearrangement links TRBV5-5 to TRBJ1-3; TRBD1 is a possible D gene (5 bases). This CDR3 has 15 amino acids. Germline values: CDR1 SGHKS, CDR2 YYEKEE (reference sequence). Trimming pared 1 base from V and 0 bases from J, leaving 8 bases between. CDR3 DNA: TGTGCCAGCAGCTTGTTCCAGGGCTCTGGAAACACCATATATTTT. It translates to CASSLFQGSGNTIYF.